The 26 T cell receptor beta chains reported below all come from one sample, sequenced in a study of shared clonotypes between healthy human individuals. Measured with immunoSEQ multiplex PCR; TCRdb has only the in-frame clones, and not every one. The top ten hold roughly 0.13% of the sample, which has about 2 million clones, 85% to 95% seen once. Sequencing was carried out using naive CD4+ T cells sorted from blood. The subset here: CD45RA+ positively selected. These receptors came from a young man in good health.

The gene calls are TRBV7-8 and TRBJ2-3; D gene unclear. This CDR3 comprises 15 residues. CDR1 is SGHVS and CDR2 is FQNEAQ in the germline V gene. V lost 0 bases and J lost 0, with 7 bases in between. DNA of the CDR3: TGTGCCAGCAGCTTAGCCCAGACTAGCACAGATACGCAGTATTTT. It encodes CASSLAQTSTDTQYF.

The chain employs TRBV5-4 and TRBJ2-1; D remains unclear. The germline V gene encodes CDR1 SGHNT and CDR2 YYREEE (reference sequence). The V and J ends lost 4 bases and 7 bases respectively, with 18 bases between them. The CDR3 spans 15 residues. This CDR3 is CASSLTSTYDNEQFF. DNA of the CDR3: TGTGCCAGCAGCCTGACAAGCACCTATGATAATGAGCAGTTCTTC.

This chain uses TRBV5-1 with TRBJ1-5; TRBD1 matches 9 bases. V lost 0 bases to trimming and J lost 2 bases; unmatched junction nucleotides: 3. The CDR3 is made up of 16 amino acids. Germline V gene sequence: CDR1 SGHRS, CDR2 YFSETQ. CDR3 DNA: TGCGCCAGCAGCTTGGGGGACAGGGCGGGCAATCAGCCCCAGCATTTT. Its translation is CASSLGDRAGNQPQHF. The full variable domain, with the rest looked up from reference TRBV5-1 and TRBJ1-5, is KAGVTQTPRYLIKTRGQQVTLSCSPISGHRSVSWYQQTPGQGLQFLFEYFSETQRNKGNFPGRFSGRQFSNSRSEMNVSTLELGDSALYLCASSLGDRAGNQPQHFGDGTRLSIL.

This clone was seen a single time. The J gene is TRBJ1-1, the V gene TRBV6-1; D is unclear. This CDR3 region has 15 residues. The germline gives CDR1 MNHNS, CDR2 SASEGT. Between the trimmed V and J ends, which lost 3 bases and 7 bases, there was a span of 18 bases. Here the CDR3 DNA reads TGTGCCAGCAGTGATCCCTATTGGTCTACGGTTGAAGCTTTCTTT. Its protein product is CASSDPYWSTVEAFF.

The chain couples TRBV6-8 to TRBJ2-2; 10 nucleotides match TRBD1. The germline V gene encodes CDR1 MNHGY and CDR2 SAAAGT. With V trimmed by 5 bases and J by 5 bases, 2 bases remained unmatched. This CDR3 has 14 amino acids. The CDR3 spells CASSQGQGTGELFF. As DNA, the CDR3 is TGTGCCAGCAGTCAGGGACAGGGGACCGGGGAGCTGTTTTTT.

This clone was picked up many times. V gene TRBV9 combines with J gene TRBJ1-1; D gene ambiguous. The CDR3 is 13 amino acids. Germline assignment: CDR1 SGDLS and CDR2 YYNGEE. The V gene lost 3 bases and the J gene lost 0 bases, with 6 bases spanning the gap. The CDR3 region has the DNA TGTGCCAGCAGCGCGGCGGTGAACACTGAAGCTTTCTTT. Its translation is CASSAAVNTEAFF.

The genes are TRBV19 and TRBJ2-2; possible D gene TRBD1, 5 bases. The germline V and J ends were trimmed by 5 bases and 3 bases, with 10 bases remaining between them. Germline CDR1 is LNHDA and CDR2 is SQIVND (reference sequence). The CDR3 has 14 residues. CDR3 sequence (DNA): TGTGCCAGTAGTTCCGACAGATACACCGGGGAGCTGTTTTTT. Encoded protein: CASSSDRYTGELFF. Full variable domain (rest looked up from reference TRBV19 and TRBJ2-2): DGGITQSPKYLFRKEGQNVTLSCEQNLNHDAMYWYRQDPGQGLRLIYYSQIVNDFQKGDIAEGYSVSREKKESFPLTVTSAQKNPTAFYLCASSSDRYTGELFFGEGSRLTVL.

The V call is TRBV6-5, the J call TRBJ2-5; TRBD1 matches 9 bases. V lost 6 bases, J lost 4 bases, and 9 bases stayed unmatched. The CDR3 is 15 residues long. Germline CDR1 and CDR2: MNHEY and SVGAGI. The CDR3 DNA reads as TGTGCCAGCAGCCCCGGGACAGGGCCTGGAGAGACCCAGTACTTC. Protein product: CASSPGTGPGETQYF.

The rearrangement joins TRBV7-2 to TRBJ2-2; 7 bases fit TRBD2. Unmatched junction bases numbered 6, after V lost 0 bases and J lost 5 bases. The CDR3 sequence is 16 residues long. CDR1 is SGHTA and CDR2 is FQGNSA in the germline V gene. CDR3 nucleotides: TGTGCCAGCAGCTTAGCGGGAGGGCCTAGGACCGGGGAGCTGTTTTTT. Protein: CASSLAGGPRTGELFF.

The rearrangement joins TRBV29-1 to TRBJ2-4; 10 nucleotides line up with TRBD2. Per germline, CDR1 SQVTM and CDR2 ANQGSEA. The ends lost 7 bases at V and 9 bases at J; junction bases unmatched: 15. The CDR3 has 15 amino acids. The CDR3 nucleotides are TGCAGCGCCTCGCCGCGTCTAGCGGGGGACGGCATTCAGTACTTC. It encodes CSASPRLAGDGIQYF.

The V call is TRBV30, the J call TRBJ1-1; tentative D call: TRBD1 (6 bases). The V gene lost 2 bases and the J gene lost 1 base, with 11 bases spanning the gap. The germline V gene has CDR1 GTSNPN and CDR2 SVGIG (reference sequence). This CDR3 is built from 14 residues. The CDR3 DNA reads TGTGCCTGGAGTCGTGGGGGGCAGAACACTGAAGCTTTCTTT. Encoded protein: CAWSRGGQNTEAFF.

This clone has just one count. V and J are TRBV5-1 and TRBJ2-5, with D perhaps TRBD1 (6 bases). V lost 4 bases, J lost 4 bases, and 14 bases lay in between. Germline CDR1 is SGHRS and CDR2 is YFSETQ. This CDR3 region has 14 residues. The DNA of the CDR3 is TGCGCCAGCAGCGTGACAGGCGTCCGAGAGACCCAGTACTTC. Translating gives CASSVTGVRETQYF.

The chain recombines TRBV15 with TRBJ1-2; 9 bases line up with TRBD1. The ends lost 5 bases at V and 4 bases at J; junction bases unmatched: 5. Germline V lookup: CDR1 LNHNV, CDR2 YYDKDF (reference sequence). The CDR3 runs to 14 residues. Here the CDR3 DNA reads TGTGCCACCAGCCCCCGGGACAGGGCCTATGGCTACACCTTC. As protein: CATSPRDRAYGYTF.

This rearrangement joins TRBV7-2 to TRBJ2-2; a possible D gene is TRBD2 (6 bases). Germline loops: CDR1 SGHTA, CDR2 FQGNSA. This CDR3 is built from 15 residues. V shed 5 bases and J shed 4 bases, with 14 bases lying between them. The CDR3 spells CASSRLVTSTGELFF. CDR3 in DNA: TGTGCCAGCAGCCGACTCGTGACTAGCACCGGGGAGCTGTTTTTT.

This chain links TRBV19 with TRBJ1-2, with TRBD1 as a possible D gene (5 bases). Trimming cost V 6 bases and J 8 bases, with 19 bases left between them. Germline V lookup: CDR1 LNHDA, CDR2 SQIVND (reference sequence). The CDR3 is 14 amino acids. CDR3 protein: CASRIEGSGRGYTF. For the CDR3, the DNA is TGTGCCAGTAGGATCGAGGGCTCGGGACGGGGCTACACCTTC.

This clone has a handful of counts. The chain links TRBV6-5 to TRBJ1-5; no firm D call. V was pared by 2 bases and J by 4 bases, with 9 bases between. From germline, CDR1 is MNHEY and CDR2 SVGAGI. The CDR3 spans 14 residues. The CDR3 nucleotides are TGTGCCAGCAGTTACCGGACGGTGAATCAGCCCCAGCATTTT. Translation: CASSYRTVNQPQHF.

The chain's CDR3 is CASSQVATDEQFF. The CDR3 nucleotides read TGCGCCAGCAGCCAAGTGGCTACGGATGAGCAGTTCTTC. The rearrangement links TRBV4-1 to TRBJ2-1, with no clear D. Germline V gene sequence: CDR1 MGHRA, CDR2 YSYEKL. Deletions cut 1 base from V and 8 bases from J, with 9 bases between. The CDR3 contains 13 residues.

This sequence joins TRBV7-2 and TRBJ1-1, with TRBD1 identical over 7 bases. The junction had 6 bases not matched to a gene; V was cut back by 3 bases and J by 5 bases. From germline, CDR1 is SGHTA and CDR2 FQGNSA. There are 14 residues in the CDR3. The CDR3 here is CASSFDRVGTEAFF. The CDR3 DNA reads TGTGCCAGCAGCTTTGACAGGGTAGGAACTGAAGCTTTCTTT.

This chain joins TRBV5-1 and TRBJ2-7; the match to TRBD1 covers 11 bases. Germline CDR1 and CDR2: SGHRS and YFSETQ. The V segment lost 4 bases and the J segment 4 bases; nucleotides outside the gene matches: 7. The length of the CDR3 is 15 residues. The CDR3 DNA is TGCGCCAGCAGCCCGGACAGGGGGCGTTGGTACGAGCAGTACTTC. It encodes CASSPDRGRWYEQYF.

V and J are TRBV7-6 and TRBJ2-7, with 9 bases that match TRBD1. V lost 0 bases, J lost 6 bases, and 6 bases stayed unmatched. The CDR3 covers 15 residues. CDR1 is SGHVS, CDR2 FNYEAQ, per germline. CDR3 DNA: TGTGCCAGCAGCTTAGCGGGACAGGGATTCTCCGAGCAGTACTTC. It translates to CASSLAGQGFSEQYF.

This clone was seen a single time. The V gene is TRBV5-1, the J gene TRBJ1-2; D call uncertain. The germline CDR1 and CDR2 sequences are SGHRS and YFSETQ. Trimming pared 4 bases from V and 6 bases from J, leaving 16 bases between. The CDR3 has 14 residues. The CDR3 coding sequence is TGCGCCAGCAGCCCGGCGGGCCAAGGGCATGGCTACACCTTC. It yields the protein CASSPAGQGHGYTF. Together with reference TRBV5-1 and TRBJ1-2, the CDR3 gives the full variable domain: KAGVTQTPRYLIKTRGQQVTLSCSPISGHRSVSWYQQTPGQGLQFLFEYFSETQRNKGNFPGRFSGRQFSNSRSEMNVSTLELGDSALYLCASSPAGQGHGYTFGSGTRLTVV.

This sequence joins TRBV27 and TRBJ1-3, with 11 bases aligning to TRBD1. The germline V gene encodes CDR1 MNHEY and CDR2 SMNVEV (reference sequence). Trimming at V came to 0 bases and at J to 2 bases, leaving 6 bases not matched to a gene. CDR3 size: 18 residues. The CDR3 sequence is CASSLSSPDRGPGNTIYF. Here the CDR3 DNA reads TGTGCCAGCAGTTTATCCTCACCGGACAGGGGGCCTGGAAACACCATATATTTT.

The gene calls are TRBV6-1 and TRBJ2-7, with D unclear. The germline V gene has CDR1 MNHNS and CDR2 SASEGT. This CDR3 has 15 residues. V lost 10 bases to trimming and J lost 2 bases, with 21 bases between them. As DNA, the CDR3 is TGTGCCAAGACCCCGTCTCTTAGAACAACCTACGAGCAGTACTTC. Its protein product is CAKTPSLRTTYEQYF.

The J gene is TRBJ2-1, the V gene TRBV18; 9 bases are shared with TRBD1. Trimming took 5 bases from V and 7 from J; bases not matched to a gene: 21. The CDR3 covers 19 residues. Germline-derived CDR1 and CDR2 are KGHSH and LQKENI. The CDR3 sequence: CASSAQPGQGLIVGNEQFF. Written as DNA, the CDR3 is TGTGCCAGCTCAGCACAACCGGGACAGGGCTTAATCGTGGGGAATGAGCAGTTCTTC. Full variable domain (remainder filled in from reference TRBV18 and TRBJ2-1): NAGVMQNPRHLVRRRGQEARLRCSPMKGHSHVYWYRQLPEEGLKFMVYLQKENIIDESGMPKERFSAEFPKEGPSILRIQQVVRGDSAAYFCASSAQPGQGLIVGNEQFFGPGTRLTVL.

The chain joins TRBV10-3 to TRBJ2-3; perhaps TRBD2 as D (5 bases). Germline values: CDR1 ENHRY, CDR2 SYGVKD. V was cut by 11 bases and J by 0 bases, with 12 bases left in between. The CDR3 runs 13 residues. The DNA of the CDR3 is TGTGCCCGGGGAGAGACTAGCACAGATACGCAGTATTTT. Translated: CARGETSTDTQYF.

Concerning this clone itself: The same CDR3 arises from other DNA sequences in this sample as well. In DNA form, the CDR3 reads TGTGCCAGCAGCTTGGGGGTGATGAACACTGAAGCTTTCTTT. It specifies CASSLGVMNTEAFF. The V and J genes are TRBV7-2 and TRBJ1-1; the D gene is possibly TRBD1 (5 bases). Germline V gene lookup returns CDR1 SGHTA and CDR2 FQGNSA. The CDR3 has 14 amino acids. V was pared by 3 bases and J by 0 bases, with 8 bases between.